One and the same sample provided the 26 T cell receptor beta chains below, sequenced in a study of blood T cell repertoires in COVID-19 (dated by TCRdb to about 2020). Receptor amplification or capture employed the immunoSEQ multiplex PCR assay. Held by TCRdb, this immuneACCESS table contains in-frame sequences only and omits some clones. Under half of the omission traces to an unresolved V gene where checked; the cause of the rest is unknown. The sample table records 250,000 to 300,000 clones; approximately 86% of these occur just once. Of the sample, around 14% falls within the top ten clones. Sequencing input: peripheral blood. Receptors were obtained from a woman in her seventies with COVID-19, enrolled during active disease.

The genes are TRBV6-5 and TRBJ1-6; D is perhaps TRBD1 (5 bases). The CDR3 is 14 residues long. V was shortened by 5 bases and J by 6 bases, with 11 bases between the two germline ends. CDR1 is MNHEY and CDR2 is SVGAGI in the germline V gene. The CDR3 DNA reads as TGTGCCAGCAGTCCGGGACTGTCTAATTCACCCCTCCACTTT. Encoded protein: CASSPGLSNSPLHF.

Notes on this clone: Distinct nucleotide sequences in the sample also encode this CDR3. V usage is TRBV10-3 and J usage is TRBJ1-4; D is unresolved. The CDR3 length is 13 residues. Looked up from germline, CDR1 is ENHRY and CDR2 is SYGVKD. V was clipped by 4 bases and J by 4 bases, with 7 bases between them. CDR3: CAISAGSNEKLFF. The CDR3, as DNA: TGTGCCATCAGTGCAGGCAGTAATGAAAAACTGTTTTTT.

The V and J genes are TRBV7-2 and TRBJ1-5; TRBD1 matches 7 bases. Trimming took 6 bases from V and 2 from J; bases not matched to a gene: 7. The CDR3 consists of 15 residues. Germline CDR1 SGHTA, CDR2 FQGNSA. This chain's CDR3 is CASSSQGFGNQPQHF. The CDR3 DNA reads as TGTGCCAGCAGTTCACAGGGGTTTGGCAATCAGCCCCAGCATTTT.

This clone was detected only a few times. V gene TRBV3-1 (or the pseudogene TRBV3-2) combines with J gene TRBJ2-5; TRBD2 is a possible D gene (5 bases). The CDR3 is 16 amino acids. The V end was cut by 1 base, the J end by 5 bases, with 17 bases between. Germline CDR1 LGHDT, CDR2 YNNKEL (reference sequence). The CDR3 loop is CASSQAPGLPGETQYF. CDR3 nucleotides: TGTGCCAGCAGCCAAGCCCCGGGCCTACCGGGGGAGACCCAGTACTTC.

The chain employs TRBV29-1 and TRBJ1-2; D not resolved. Trimming left V 0 bases short and J 5 bases short, with 13 bases between. The V gene's germline CDR1 is SQVTM and CDR2 ANQGSEA. The CDR3 runs 14 residues. The DNA of the CDR3 is TGCAGCGTTGAAGACAGCGCGGTGGGTTATGGCTACACCTTC. This encodes CSVEDSAVGYGYTF. The complete variable domain, with remaining parts taken from reference TRBV29-1 and TRBJ1-2, reads SAVISQKPSRDICQRGTSLTIQCQVDSQVTMMFWYRQQPGQSLTLIATANQGSEATYESGFVIDKFPISRPNLTFSTLTVSNMSPEDSSIYLCSVEDSAVGYGYTFGSGTRLTVV.

This sequence joins TRBV7-8 and TRBJ1-6; 10 bases agree with TRBD1. V was clipped by 1 base and J by 9 bases; unmatched bases: 3. Germline values: CDR1 SGHVS, CDR2 FQNEAQ. The CDR3 spans 15 residues. The CDR3 sequence is CASSLVTGGTSPLHF. As DNA, the CDR3 is TGTGCCAGCAGCTTAGTGACAGGGGGCACTTCACCCCTCCACTTT.

The V and J genes are TRBV2 and TRBJ1-3; 7 nucleotides align to TRBD1. The CDR3 is 15 amino acids. With V trimmed by 8 bases and J by 7 bases, 14 bases remained unmatched. CDR1 SNHLY and CDR2 FYNNEI come from the germline V gene. The DNA of the CDR3 is TGTGCCAGCCCCTCGGGACAGTCCGACGGGAACACCATATATTTT. This gives the protein CASPSGQSDGNTIYF.

This chain links TRBV5-1 with TRBJ2-5, with D tentatively TRBD2 (5 bases). Germline CDR1 SGHRS, CDR2 YFSETQ. The CDR3 runs 16 residues. V gave up 0 bases and J gave up 1 base, with 13 bases separating them. The CDR3 is CASSLGTRAAQETQYF. The CDR3 DNA follows: TGCGCCAGCAGCTTGGGTACTAGAGCGGCCCAAGAGACCCAGTACTTC.

As concerns this clone: Other DNA sequences within the sample encode an identical CDR3. The chain employs TRBV5-1 and TRBJ1-2; D is unclear. V was cut by 0 bases and J by 2 bases, with 5 bases left in between. The CDR3 is 13 residues long. Germline lookup yields CDR1 SGHRS and CDR2 YFSETQ. The CDR3 here is CASSLGQNYGYTF. The DNA for the CDR3 is TGCGCCAGCAGCTTGGGGCAGAACTATGGCTACACCTTC. Based on the CDR3 plus reference TRBV5-1 and TRBJ1-2, the full variable domain is KAGVTQTPRYLIKTRGQQVTLSCSPISGHRSVSWYQQTPGQGLQFLFEYFSETQRNKGNFPGRFSGRQFSNSRSEMNVSTLELGDSALYLCASSLGQNYGYTFGSGTRLTVV.

The rearrangement links TRBV10-2 to TRBJ2-5; no definite D call. Trimming cost V 2 bases and J 1 base, with 11 bases left between them. Germline CDR1 WSHSY, CDR2 SAAADI. CDR3 length equals 15 residues. The CDR3 coding sequence is TGCGCCAGCAGTGAGGGCAGGCGACCCCAAGAGACCCAGTACTTC. Protein sequence: CASSEGRRPQETQYF.

The rearrangement joins TRBV24-1 to TRBJ2-1; 8 bases match TRBD1. The CDR3 length is 14 residues. Trimming cost V 9 bases and J 5 bases; bases outside gene matches: 8. The germline V gene encodes CDR1 KGHDR and CDR2 SFDVKD. CDR3: CATRGQGAHNEQFF. The CDR3, as DNA: TGTGCCACCCGCGGGCAGGGGGCCCACAATGAGCAGTTCTTC.

The chain recombines TRBV24-1 with TRBJ2-2; TRBD2 matches 7 bases. This CDR3 is built from 16 residues. With V trimmed by 4 bases and J by 1 base, 5 bases remained unmatched. Germline CDR1 reads KGHDR; CDR2 reads SFDVKD. The CDR3 loop reads CATSDPGLLNTGELFF. In DNA, the CDR3 is TGTGCCACCAGTGACCCGGGACTACTGAACACCGGGGAGCTGTTTTTT.

CDR3 in DNA: TGTGCCTGGAGTGTACAATTTTCCGGGGGGGGAGAGACCCAGTACTTC. Protein sequence: CAWSVQFSGGGETQYF. The chain links TRBV30 to TRBJ2-5, with 8 nucleotides matching TRBD2. Germline-derived CDR1 and CDR2 are GTSNPN and SVGIG (reference sequence). Unmatched junction bases numbered 10, after V lost 0 bases and J lost 4 bases. The CDR3 is 16 amino acids.

The chain carries TRBV5-1 and TRBJ2-1; D unresolved. V was clipped by 7 bases and J by 8 bases, with 16 bases between them. Germline V gene data show CDR1 as SGHRS and CDR2 as YFSETQ. The CDR3 covers 13 residues. The CDR3 sequence: CASSRTNEDEQFF. Written as DNA, the CDR3 is TGCGCCAGCTCCAGAACCAACGAGGATGAGCAGTTCTTC.

This rearrangement joins TRBV7-8 to TRBJ2-3; possible D gene TRBD2, 5 bases. Trimming removed 5 bases from V and 1 base from J, with 16 bases in between. Germline lookup yields CDR1 SGHVS and CDR2 FQNEAQ. The length of the CDR3 is 16 residues. Written as DNA, the CDR3 is TGTGCCAGCAGCCGAGCCAGGACTCCTCGCACAGATACGCAGTATTTT. Residues: CASSRARTPRTDTQYF.

The chain combines TRBV10-3 with TRBJ2-2, with D perhaps TRBD1 (6 bases). V was trimmed by 2 bases and J by 1 base, leaving 11 bases between them. In germline, CDR1 is ENHRY, CDR2 SYGVKD. CDR3 length: 16 amino acids. CDR3 bases: TGTGCCATCAGTGAGCCTCAGGGGAGGAACACCGGGGAGCTGTTTTTT. It is translated as CAISEPQGRNTGELFF.

The chain combines TRBV4-1 with TRBJ1-2; no firm D call. V lost 1 base to trimming and J lost 1 base, with 4 bases between them. Germline V gene lookup returns CDR1 MGHRA and CDR2 YSYEKL. The CDR3 spans 13 residues. The CDR3 region is CASSQALNYGYTF. CDR3 DNA: TGCGCCAGCAGCCAAGCACTTAACTATGGCTACACCTTC.

The rearrangement links TRBV11-2 to TRBJ2-7, with 12 bases lining up with TRBD2. The CDR3 loop spans 15 amino acids. With 6 bases clipped from V and 7 bases from J, the junction kept 10 bases outside the gene matches. Germline CDR1 SGHAT, CDR2 FQNNGV. In DNA, the CDR3 is TGTGCCAGCAGGCCTCTAGCGGGGGGGCTGGGAGAGCAGTACTTC. Protein: CASRPLAGGLGEQYF.

The chain has TRBV9 and TRBJ2-1, with 9 bases lining up with TRBD2. Trimming cost V 1 base and J 3 bases; bases outside gene matches: 2. The CDR3 covers 15 residues. From germline, CDR1 is SGDLS and CDR2 YYNGEE. CDR3 protein: CASSVSGGNYNEQFF. The CDR3 nucleotides read TGTGCCAGCAGCGTAAGCGGGGGGAACTACAATGAGCAGTTCTTC.

This rearrangement joins TRBV18 to TRBJ2-2; D not certain. Germline V gives CDR1 KGHSH, CDR2 LQKENI. The length of the CDR3 is 15 residues. V gave up 3 bases and J gave up 0 bases, with 8 bases separating them. CDR3: CASSPSPSNTGELFF. CDR3 bases: TGTGCCAGCTCACCGAGTCCCTCGAACACCGGGGAGCTGTTTTTT.

The chain combines TRBV5-1 with TRBJ2-1; 8 bases match TRBD2. The CDR3 is 15 residues long. The germline V gene has CDR1 SGHRS and CDR2 YFSETQ. V lost 0 bases and J lost 2; bases outside the gene matches: 1. The CDR3 region has the DNA TGCGCCAGCAGCTTGGAAGCGGGGGCCTACAATGAGCAGTTCTTC. It is translated as CASSLEAGAYNEQFF.

This rearrangement joins TRBV27 to TRBJ1-1, with TRBD1 matching over 12 bases. In germline, CDR1 is MNHEY, CDR2 SMNVEV (reference sequence). J was trimmed by 7 bases and V by 5 bases; bases with no gene match: 2. The CDR3 covers 13 residues. The CDR3 region has the DNA TGTGCCAGCAGTGGGACAGGGGGCGGTGAAGCTTTCTTT. Its translation: CASSGTGGGEAFF.

J is TRBJ1-4 and V is TRBV5-1, with 8 bases matching TRBD1. CDR1 is SGHRS and CDR2 is YFSETQ in the germline V gene. The CDR3 sequence is 15 residues long. V lost 4 bases, J lost 7 bases, and 9 bases stayed unmatched. The CDR3 loop reads CASSPGQESGEKLFF. The DNA for the CDR3 is TGCGCCAGCAGCCCGGGACAGGAGTCGGGTGAAAAACTGTTTTTT.

This chain links TRBV21-1 with TRBJ2-3; the DNA was not compared with TRBD1, the D call given in the table. TRBV21-1 is classified as a pseudogene. The length of the CDR3 is 15 residues. The DNA of the CDR3 is TGTGCCAGCAGGATTGACAGGGGGGGCACAGATACGCAGTATTTT. As protein: CASRIDRGGTDTQYF.

This clone was observed a handful of times. The J gene is TRBJ1-1, the V gene TRBV19; the D gene is possibly TRBD1 (5 bases). Trimming removed 5 bases at V and 8 bases at J, with 9 bases between. The CDR3 runs 11 residues. Per the germline V gene, CDR1 is LNHDA and CDR2 is SQIVND (reference sequence). The CDR3 sequence is CASSVGQEAFF. The CDR3 coding sequence is TGTGCCAGTAGTGTCGGACAAGAAGCTTTCTTT.

Points on this clone: Other nucleotide sequences from this sample produce the same CDR3. V and J are TRBV5-1 and TRBJ2-7; TRBD2 matches at 7 bases. The V gene's germline CDR1 is SGHRS and CDR2 YFSETQ. J gave up 2 bases and V 0 bases, and 2 bases lay outside the gene matches. The CDR3 is 14 residues long. The CDR3 DNA follows: TGCGCCAGCAGCTTGGCTAGCGGACCCTACGAGCAGTACTTC. As protein: CASSLASGPYEQYF.